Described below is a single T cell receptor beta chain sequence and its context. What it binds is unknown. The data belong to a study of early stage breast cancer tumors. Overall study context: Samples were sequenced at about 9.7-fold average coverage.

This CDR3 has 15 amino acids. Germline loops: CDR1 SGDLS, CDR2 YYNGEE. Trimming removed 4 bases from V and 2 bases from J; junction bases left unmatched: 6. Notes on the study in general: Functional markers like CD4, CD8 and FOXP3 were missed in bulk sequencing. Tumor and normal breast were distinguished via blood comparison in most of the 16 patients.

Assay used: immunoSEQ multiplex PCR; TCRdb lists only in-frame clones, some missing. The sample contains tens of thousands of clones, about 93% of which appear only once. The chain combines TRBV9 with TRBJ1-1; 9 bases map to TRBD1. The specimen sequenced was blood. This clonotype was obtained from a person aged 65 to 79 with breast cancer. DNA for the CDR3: TGTGCCAGCAGCACATTGGGACAGGGTAACACTGAAGCTTTCTTT. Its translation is CASSTLGQGNTEAFF.